This T cell receptor beta chain was recovered during a study (dated by TCRdb to between 2015 and 2017). Describing the broader study: The study examined whether tumor-infiltrating Tregs in breast cancer are drawn from blood Tregs or arise in situ by conversion from other CD4+ T cell subsets. The investigation overall reported the following: Tumor memory CD4+ T cell TCR gene usage clustered with blood and lymph node memory CD4+ cells and lymph node naive CD4+ cells. The greatest overlap of tumor-infiltrating Treg TCR alpha and beta sequences was with tumor naive CD4+ T cells, followed next by blood naive CD4+ T cells. Rather than covering whole repertoires, validation in the larger cohort was restricted to a single TCR beta V-J rearrangement.

Memory CD4+ T cells were isolated as CD4+CD45RO+CD25- cells. Tregs, naive and memory CD4+ T cells from tumor, blood and ipsilateral draining lymph nodes of five breast cancer patients underwent full-length TCR alpha and beta sequencing. Tumor tissue and lymph nodes obtained by ipsilateral axillary dissection were perfused with PBS, cut into small pieces and digested using collagenase I and hyaluronidase. Mononuclear cells from lymph nodes or around 50 ml of peripheral blood were isolated by Ficoll density gradient centrifugation. Sorted cell populations were confirmed by FACS to exceed 90% purity. Full-length TCR variable regions were amplified by 5' RACE PCR with constant-region reverse primers, followed by semi-nested PCR with Nested Universal Primer A. The ReliaPrep RNA Cell Miniprep System was used to extract total RNA, which was then reverse transcribed into 5'RACE-ready cDNA with the SMARTer RACE 5'/3' Kit. Multiplex adaptors were used to barcode full-length TCR alpha and beta libraries, and the barcoded libraries were sequenced on an Illumina MiSeq. In the original analysis: For each of nine subset-tissue groups, sequencing data from the five patients were combined, and the groups were compared by unsupervised clustering of TCR gene usage. The Morisita-Horn index, with shared sequences weighted by their contribution to each repertoire, was used to calculate repertoire similarity. The public sequencing data were trimmed at Q25 with fastp and processed into clonotypes with MiXCR by TCRdb, which kept only in-frame beta chains. Every distinct CDR3 protein forms one entry, paired with its most common genes and DNA. Here the V and J calls rest on TCRdb's processing, not on the authors' analysis. This sample comprises approximately 6,300 distinct CDR3 sequences, around 66% of them detected only once. 3.9% of the sample is in the top ten clones.

Comment on this clonotype: Its antigen has not been determined. Base quality data are lacking; no much larger clone is found one base away.

Cut back by 6 bases and 1 base, the V and J ends lie 16 bases apart. Inclusive of the bounding cysteine and phenylalanine, the CDR3 is 15 residues long. Just the 45-base CDR3 DNA is kept, in frame starting at base 1. The chain uses TRBV12-3 or TRBV12-4 and TRBJ2-7; D gene: possibly TRBD2, on 6 matching bases. The source material was memory CD4+ T cells sorted from a lymph node. In the paper's terms, the cell subset or site label means: memory CD4+ T cells, CD4+CD45RO+CD25-. The receptor was isolated from a female donor with breast cancer. The CDR3 corresponds to CASRGMEGGSYEQYF. At the DNA level, the sequence is TGTGCCAGCAGGGGGATGGAGGGTGGGTCCTACGAGCAGTACTTC.